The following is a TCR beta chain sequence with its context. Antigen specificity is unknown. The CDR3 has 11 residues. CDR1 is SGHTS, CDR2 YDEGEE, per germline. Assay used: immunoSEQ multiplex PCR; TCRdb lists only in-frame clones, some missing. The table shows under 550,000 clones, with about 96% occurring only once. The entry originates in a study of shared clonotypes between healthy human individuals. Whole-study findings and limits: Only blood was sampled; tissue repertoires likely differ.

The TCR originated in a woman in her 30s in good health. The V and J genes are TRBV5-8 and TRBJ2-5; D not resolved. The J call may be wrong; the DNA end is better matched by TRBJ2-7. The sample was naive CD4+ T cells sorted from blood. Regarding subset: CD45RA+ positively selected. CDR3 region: CASSFSYEQYF. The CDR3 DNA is TGTGCCAGCAGCTTCTCCTACGAGCAGTACTTC.